This T cell receptor (beta chain) was identified in a study of T cells in localized non-small cell lung cancer. General study results and limits: The appearance of a median approximately 57 of the top 100 tumor clones was seen in adjacent lung. Uninvolved adjacent lung, not tumor, had the highest T cell clonality.

The sample holds a few counts of this clone. Its antigen is unknown. Produced via immunoSEQ multiplex PCR; TCRdb's table is partial and in-frame only. The repertoire holds some 1,800 clones, around a fifth seen once, with approximately 13% in the top ten. CDR1 is SGHNT and CDR2 is YENEEA in the germline V gene. V lost 4 bases, J lost 9 bases, and 16 bases lay in between. The CDR3 extends over 14 amino acids. The sample in question was normal lung tissue next to the tumor, obtained before any cancer treatment. The gene calls are TRBV11-3 and TRBJ2-1; tentative D call: TRBD1 (5 bases). This TCR was recovered from a man aged 18 to 49 with stage I lung adenocarcinoma. The chain's CDR3 is CASSSAAGIAEQFF. CDR3 nucleotide sequence: TGTGCCAGCAGCTCCGCCGCAGGGATCGCTGAGCAGTTCTTC.